A single sample is the source of the 2 T cell receptor beta chains below, sequenced in a study of CD8 T cells in Susac syndrome. An amount of RNA that ranged from roughly 0.5 to 1 ug was reverse transcribed with random hexamers. A single record per CDR3 protein comes from TCRdb applying MiXCR to the immunoSEQ multiplex PCR reads. The sample shows about 160,000 distinct CDR3 sequences, roughly 94% of them seen only once. The sample comprised CD4+ T cells from PBMCs. These receptors all stem from a human donor in good health.

The chain uses TRBV20-1 and TRBJ2-7, with D tentatively TRBD1 (6 bases). The CDR3 has 13 residues. The germline CDR1 and CDR2 sequences are DFQATT and SNEGSKA (reference sequence). V lost 6 bases, J lost 3 bases, and 15 bases lay in between. The CDR3 nucleotides are TGCAGTGCCAGCCAGGGGCTGGACTACGAGCAGTACTTC. It encodes CSASQGLDYEQYF.

This rearrangement joins TRBV7-2 to TRBJ1-2; tentatively, D is TRBD1 (6 bases). The CDR3 sequence is 15 residues long. From germline, CDR1 is SGHTA and CDR2 FQGNSA. V was pared by 4 bases and J by 6 bases, with 18 bases between. The CDR3 coding sequence is TGTGCCAGCAGCTCCCAACAGGGAAGGGTTGATGGCTACACCTTC. This sequence encodes CASSSQQGRVDGYTF. Combining the CDR3 with reference TRBV7-2 and TRBJ1-2 gives the whole variable domain GAGVSQSPSNKVTEKGKDVELRCDPISGHTALYWYRQSLGQGLEFLIYFQGNSAPDKSGLPSDRFSAERTGGSVSTLTIQRTQQEDSAVYLCASSSQQGRVDGYTFGSGTRLTVV.